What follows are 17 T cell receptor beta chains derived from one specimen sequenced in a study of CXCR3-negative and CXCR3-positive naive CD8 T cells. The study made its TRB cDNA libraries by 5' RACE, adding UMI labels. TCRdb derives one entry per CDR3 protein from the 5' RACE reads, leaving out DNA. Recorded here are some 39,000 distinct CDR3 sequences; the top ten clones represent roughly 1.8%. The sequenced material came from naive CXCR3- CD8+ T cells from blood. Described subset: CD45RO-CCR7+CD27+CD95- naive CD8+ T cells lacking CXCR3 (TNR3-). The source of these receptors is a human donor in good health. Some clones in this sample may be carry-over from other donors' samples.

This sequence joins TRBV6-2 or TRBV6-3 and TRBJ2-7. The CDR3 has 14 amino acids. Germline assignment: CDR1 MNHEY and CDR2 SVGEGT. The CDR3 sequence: CASRDVDGSYEQYF.

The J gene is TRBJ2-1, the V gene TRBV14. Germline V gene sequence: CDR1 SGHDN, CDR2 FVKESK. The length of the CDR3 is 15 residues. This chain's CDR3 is CASSQAFYSYNEQFF.

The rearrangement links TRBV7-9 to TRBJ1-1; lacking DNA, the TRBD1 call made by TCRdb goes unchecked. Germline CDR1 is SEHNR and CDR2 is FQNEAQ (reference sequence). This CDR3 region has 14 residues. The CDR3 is CASTPGGGDTEAFF.

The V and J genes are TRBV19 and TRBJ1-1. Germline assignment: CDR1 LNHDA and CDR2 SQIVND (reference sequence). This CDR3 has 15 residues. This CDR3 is CASSAGSEMNTEAFF.

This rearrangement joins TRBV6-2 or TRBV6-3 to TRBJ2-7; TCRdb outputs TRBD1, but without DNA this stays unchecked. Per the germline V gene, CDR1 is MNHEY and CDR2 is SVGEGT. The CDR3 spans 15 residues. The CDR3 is CASTTPRDSPYEQYF.

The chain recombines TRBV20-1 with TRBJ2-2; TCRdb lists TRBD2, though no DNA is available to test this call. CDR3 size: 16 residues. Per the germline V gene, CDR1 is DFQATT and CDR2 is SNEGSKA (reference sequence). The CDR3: CSTKGRREFETGELFF.

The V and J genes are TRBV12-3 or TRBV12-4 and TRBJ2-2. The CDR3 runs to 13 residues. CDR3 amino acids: CASSLRNTGELFF.

This chain's CDR3 is CATQGQGTHYGYTF. This rearrangement joins TRBV10-3 to TRBJ1-2. The CDR3 extends over 14 amino acids. The germline V gene has CDR1 ENHRY and CDR2 SYGVKD.

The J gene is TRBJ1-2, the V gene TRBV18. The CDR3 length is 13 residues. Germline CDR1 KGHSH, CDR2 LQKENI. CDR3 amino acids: CASSPGDNYGYTF.

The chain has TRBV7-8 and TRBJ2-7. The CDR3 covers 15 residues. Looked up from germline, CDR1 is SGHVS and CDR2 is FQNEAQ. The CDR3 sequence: CASSSLTEAHYEQYF.

The CDR3 region is CASSEFTGPEQFF. This chain connects TRBV6-1 to TRBJ2-1; TCRdb selects TRBD2, and the lack of DNA leaves this call unchecked. The CDR3 totals 13 residues. Germline CDR1 reads MNHNS; CDR2 reads SASEGT.

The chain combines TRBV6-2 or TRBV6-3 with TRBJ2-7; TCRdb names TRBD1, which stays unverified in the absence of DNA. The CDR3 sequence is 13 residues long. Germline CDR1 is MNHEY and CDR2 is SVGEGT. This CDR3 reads CASSSQGFYEQYF.

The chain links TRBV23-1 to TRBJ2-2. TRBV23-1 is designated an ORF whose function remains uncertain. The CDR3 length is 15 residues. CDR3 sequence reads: CASSQSAQSTGELFF.

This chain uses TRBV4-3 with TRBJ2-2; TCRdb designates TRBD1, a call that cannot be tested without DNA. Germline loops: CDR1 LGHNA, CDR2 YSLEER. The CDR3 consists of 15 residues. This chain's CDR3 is CASSPAGVGTGELFF.

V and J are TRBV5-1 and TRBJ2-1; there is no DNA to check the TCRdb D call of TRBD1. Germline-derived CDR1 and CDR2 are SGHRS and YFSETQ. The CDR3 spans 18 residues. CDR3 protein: CASSYSSSGTGDGNEQFF.

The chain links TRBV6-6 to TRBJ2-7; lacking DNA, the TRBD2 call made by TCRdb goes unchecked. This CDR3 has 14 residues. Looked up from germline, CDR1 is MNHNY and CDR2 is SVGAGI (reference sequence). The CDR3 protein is CASSYSLAAYEQYF.

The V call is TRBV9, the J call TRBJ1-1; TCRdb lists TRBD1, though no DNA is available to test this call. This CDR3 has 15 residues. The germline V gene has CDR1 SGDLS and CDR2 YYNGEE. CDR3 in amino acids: CASSDGQGWNTEAFF.